One TCR beta chain is described in this entry. cDNA came from about 0.5 to 1 ug RNA primed by random hexamers. By means of immunoSEQ multiplex PCR, TCR beta CDR3 spanning 54 Vbeta and 13 Jbeta underwent amplification. TCRdb analysed the immunoSEQ multiplex PCR reads with MiXCR anew, one entry per CDR3 protein. The sample carries fewer than 350,000 distinct CDR3 sequences, approximately 91% recorded once. The sample comes from a study of CD8 T cells in Susac syndrome. The sequenced target, TCR beta, came from blood CD8+ and CD4+ T cells. Purification of the CD8+ and CD4+ T cells relied on negative isolation, and TEMRA cells underwent FACS enrichment. V lost 6 bases, J lost 4 bases, and 15 bases lay in between. This CDR3 region has 14 residues. Per the germline V gene, CDR1 is LNHDA and CDR2 is SQIVND (reference sequence).

The sequenced material came from CD8+ T cells from PBMCs. The chain links TRBV19 to TRBJ1-1; D remains ambiguous. The receptor comes from a human donor with multiple sclerosis. Here the CDR3 reads CASSPGSFSTEAFF. The DNA for the CDR3 is TGTGCCAGTAGCCCCGGGAGTTTTAGCACTGAAGCTTTCTTT. The full variable domain, rest sourced from reference TRBV19 and TRBJ1-1, is DGGITQSPKYLFRKEGQNVTLSCEQNLNHDAMYWYRQDPGQGLRLIYYSQIVNDFQKGDIAEGYSVSREKKESFPLTVTSAQKNPTAFYLCASSPGSFSTEAFFGQGTRLTVV.